The clone carrying this TCR beta chain was counted a few times. The sample is drawn from a study of T-cell reconstitution after alpha-beta-depleted transplantation in children. A TCRbeta library incorporating unique molecular identifiers was prepared. MiXCR, applied by TCRdb to the PCR reads, yields one record per CDR3 protein. The table records about 980,000 distinct CDR3 sequences, roughly 29% of them present only once. V lost 2 bases to trimming and J lost 7 bases, with 8 bases between them. The germline V gene encodes CDR1 MDHEN and CDR2 SYDVKM. CDR3 length: 12 amino acids. The sequence came from a boy less than two years old who had a stem cell transplant for SCID, so the T cells may come from the graft donor. This chain connects TRBV28 to TRBJ1-2; D gene unclear. The input for sequencing was PBMCs, mostly from graft donor cells, taken 360 days after TCRalphabeta/CD19-depleted stem cell transplant. The CDR3 protein is CASSLNWSGYTF. Written as DNA, the CDR3 is TGTGCCAGCAGTTTAAACTGGTCTGGCTACACCTTC.